The present T cell receptor beta chain was sequenced within a study of cytomegalovirus exposure and HLA in healthy donors. Overall study findings and caveats: Several V segments, TRBV6-2 and TRBV6-3 among them, could not be told apart and were dropped. Later genetic work tied a missense DCLRE1C variant to beta-chain V and J trimming. The investigators catalogued 150 to 200 TCR beta chains as cytomegalovirus-associated.

Unrecorded immune exposure was likely among donors, who were nominally healthy when sampled. Notes on this clone: Its antigen is not known.

V lost 4 bases to trimming and J lost 12 bases; unmatched junction nucleotides: 3. The CDR3 sequence is 10 residues long. Germline CDR1 DFQATT, CDR2 SNEGSKA (reference sequence). PCR was performed using 60 Vbeta and 13 Jbeta primers. Sequencing was performed with immunoSEQ multiplex PCR; in TCRdb, only in-frame clones are kept and a portion is missing. The table records 150,000 or so clones, around 73% of them present only once. The source is a woman aged 18-30 years in good health and CMV-seronegative. Sequenced material: PBMCs. This chain links TRBV20-1 with TRBJ2-1; 7 bases fit TRBD2. In DNA, the CDR3 is TGCAGTGCTAAGCGGGACGGGCAGTTCTTC. This sequence encodes CSAKRDGQFF.